These 12 T cell receptor beta chains share one sample of origin, sequenced in a study of blood T cell repertoires in COVID-19. Profiling relied on immunoSEQ multiplex PCR, and the TCRdb table lists in-frame clones only, not all of them. Of some 400,000 clones listed, approximately 77% are singletons. The sample comprised peripheral blood. The origin of the receptors is a human donor with acute or convalescent COVID-19. The donor label of this sample is uncertain.

This clone was seen once. This chain links TRBV9 with TRBJ2-2; TRBD1 matches at 8 bases. CDR1 and CDR2 from the germline V gene are SGDLS and YYNGEE. Germline trimming cut 3 bases from V and 5 bases from J; bases unmatched to any gene: 3. This CDR3 has 14 amino acids. CDR3 protein: CASSARTGTGELFF. In DNA form, the CDR3 reads TGTGCCAGCAGCGCTAGGACAGGGACCGGGGAGCTGTTTTTT.

The chain joins TRBV18 to TRBJ2-1; 14 positions match TRBD2. Losses at the gene ends were 3 bases for V and 7 bases for J; bases not matched to a gene: 5. Per the germline V gene, CDR1 is KGHSH and CDR2 is LQKENI. This CDR3 region has 16 residues. Written as DNA, the CDR3 is TGTGCCAGCTCACCGGGACTAGCGGGAGCGACTAATGAGCAGTTCTTC. Translating gives CASSPGLAGATNEQFF.

This chain uses TRBV13 with TRBJ2-1, with 9 bases that match TRBD2. V was pared by 3 bases and J by 7 bases, with 7 bases of the junction left unmatched. Germline values: CDR1 PRHDT, CDR2 FYEKMQ (reference sequence). The CDR3 consists of 15 residues. The CDR3 spells CASSFVMAGGNEQFF. DNA of the CDR3: TGTGCCAGCAGCTTTGTCATGGCGGGGGGGAATGAGCAGTTCTTC. Supplemented by reference TRBV13 and TRBJ2-1, the full variable domain reads AAGVIQSPRHLIKEKRETATLKCYPIPRHDTVYWYQQGPGQDPQFLISFYEKMQSDKGSIPDRFSAQQFSDYHSELNMSSLELGDSALYFCASSFVMAGGNEQFFGPGTRLTVL.

Many counts were recorded for this clone. The chain couples TRBV2 to TRBJ1-1; D is ambiguous. The germline V gene has CDR1 SNHLY and CDR2 FYNNEI. The CDR3 has 14 residues. Deletions cut 1 base from V and 10 bases from J, with 16 bases between. Here the CDR3 reads CASSEEGSSAGAFF. CDR3 DNA: TGTGCCAGCAGTGAAGAGGGATCGAGTGCGGGAGCTTTCTTT. Supplemented by reference TRBV2 and TRBJ1-1, the full variable domain reads EPEVTQTPSHQVTQMGQEVILRCVPISNHLYFYWYRQILGQKVEFLVSFYNNEISEKSEIFDDQFSVERPDGSNFTLKIRSTKLEDSAMYFCASSEEGSSAGAFFGQGTRLTVV.

The rearrangement links TRBV5-1 to TRBJ2-3; 9 nucleotides agree with TRBD1. CDR1 SGHRS and CDR2 YFSETQ come from the germline V gene. The CDR3 has 14 amino acids. J was trimmed by 5 bases and V by 3 bases; bases with no gene match: 4. The CDR3 DNA sequence: TGCGCCAGCAGCTGGGGACAGGGACAAGATACGCAGTATTTT. This gives the protein CASSWGQGQDTQYF.

The chain has TRBV2 and TRBJ2-7; D unresolved. The germline V and J ends were trimmed by 8 bases and 0 bases, with 11 bases remaining between them. This CDR3 is built from 13 residues. Germline loops: CDR1 SNHLY, CDR2 FYNNEI. DNA of the CDR3: TGTGCCAGCCTGGGCAGAGTCTCCTACGAGCAGTACTTC. As protein: CASLGRVSYEQYF.

The chain recombines TRBV28 with TRBJ1-2; the D is unclear. Germline V gene data show CDR1 as MDHEN and CDR2 as SYDVKM. This CDR3 has 12 residues. V lost 7 bases and J 10 bases, leaving 16 bases between the germline ends. The CDR3: CASTAGSMAYTF. The CDR3 nucleotides read TGTGCCAGCACCGCGGGGAGTATGGCCTACACCTTC.

This chain joins TRBV19 and TRBJ2-7, with a possible D match to TRBD1 (6 bases). Germline V gives CDR1 LNHDA, CDR2 SQIVND (reference sequence). The V gene lost 5 bases and the J gene lost 2 bases, with 19 bases spanning the gap. The CDR3 runs 16 residues. The CDR3 DNA reads as TGTGCCAGTAGTCCCCGGACAGCCCAAGGAACCTACGAGCAGTACTTC. Its protein is CASSPRTAQGTYEQYF.

V usage is TRBV2 and J usage is TRBJ2-5, with TRBD2 matching over 10 bases. This CDR3 region has 14 residues. Trimming removed 9 bases from V and 1 base from J; junction bases left unmatched: 5. The germline V gene has CDR1 SNHLY and CDR2 FYNNEI. CDR3 region: CASKAGGLQETQYF. CDR3 nucleotides: TGTGCCAGTAAAGCGGGGGGGCTCCAAGAGACCCAGTACTTC. The complete variable domain, with remaining parts taken from reference TRBV2 and TRBJ2-5, reads EPEVTQTPSHQVTQMGQEVILRCVPISNHLYFYWYRQILGQKVEFLVSFYNNEISEKSEIFDDQFSVERPDGSNFTLKIRSTKLEDSAMYFCASKAGGLQETQYFGPGTRLLVL.

CDR3 residues: CAWSPAGAGETQYF. The DNA for the CDR3 is TGTGCCTGGAGCCCAGCGGGGGCCGGGGAGACCCAGTACTTC. The gene calls are TRBV30 and TRBJ2-5; TRBD2 aligns across 8 bases. This CDR3 has 14 residues. J lost 5 bases, V lost 3 bases, and 8 bases had no gene match. CDR1 is GTSNPN, CDR2 SVGIG, per germline (reference sequence).

This rearrangement joins TRBV15 to TRBJ2-2; a possible D gene is TRBD2 (6 bases). Germline CDR1 LNHNV, CDR2 YYDKDF (reference sequence). The CDR3 runs to 15 residues. V was shortened by 1 base and J by 6 bases, with 12 bases between the two germline ends. CDR3 protein: CATSRARLAPGELFF. The CDR3 region has the DNA TGTGCCACCAGCAGAGCACGCCTAGCGCCCGGGGAGCTGTTTTTT.

This chain uses TRBV19 with TRBJ2-5; D gene uncertain. This CDR3 is built from 14 residues. Germline V gene lookup returns CDR1 LNHDA and CDR2 SQIVND (reference sequence). The germline V and J ends were trimmed by 5 bases and 1 base, with 11 bases remaining between them. CDR3 protein: CASSFPGSQETQYF. The CDR3 nucleotides are TGTGCCAGTAGTTTTCCAGGCAGCCAAGAGACCCAGTACTTC. Together with reference TRBV19 and TRBJ2-5, the CDR3 gives the full variable domain: DGGITQSPKYLFRKEGQNVTLSCEQNLNHDAMYWYRQDPGQGLRLIYYSQIVNDFQKGDIAEGYSVSREKKESFPLTVTSAQKNPTAFYLCASSFPGSQETQYFGPGTRLLVL.